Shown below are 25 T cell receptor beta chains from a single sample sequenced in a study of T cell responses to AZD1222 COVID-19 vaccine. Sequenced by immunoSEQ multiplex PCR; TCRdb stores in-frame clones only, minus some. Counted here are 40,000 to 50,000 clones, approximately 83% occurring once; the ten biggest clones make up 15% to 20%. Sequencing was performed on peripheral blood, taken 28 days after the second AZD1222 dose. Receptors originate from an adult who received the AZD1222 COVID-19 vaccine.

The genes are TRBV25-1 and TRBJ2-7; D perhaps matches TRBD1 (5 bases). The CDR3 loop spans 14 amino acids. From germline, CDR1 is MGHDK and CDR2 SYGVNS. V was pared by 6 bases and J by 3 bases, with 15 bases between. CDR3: CASSQKTALYEQYF. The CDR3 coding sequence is TGTGCCAGCAGCCAGAAGACAGCCCTCTACGAGCAGTACTTC.

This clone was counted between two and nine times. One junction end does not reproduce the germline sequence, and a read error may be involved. The CDR3 loop is CASSPFTAGLNTEAFF. Written as DNA, the CDR3 is TGTGCTAGCAGCCCTTTTACGGCAGGGCTGAACACTGAAGCTTTCTTT. This rearrangement joins TRBV7-7 to TRBJ1-1, with D perhaps TRBD1 (5 bases). The length of the CDR3 is 16 residues. Germline lookup yields CDR1 SSHAT and CDR2 FNYEAQ (reference sequence). The full variable domain, completed using reference TRBV7-7 and TRBJ1-1, is GAGVSQSPRYKVTKRGQDVTLRCDPISSHATLYWYQQALGQGPEFLTYFNYEAQPDKSGLPSDRFSAERPEGSISTLTIQRTEQRDSAMYRCASSPFTAGLNTEAFFGQGTRLTVV.

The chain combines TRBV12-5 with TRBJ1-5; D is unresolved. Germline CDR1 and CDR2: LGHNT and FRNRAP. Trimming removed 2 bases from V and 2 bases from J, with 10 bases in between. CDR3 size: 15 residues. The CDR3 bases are TGTGCTAGTGGTTTGTTAATCCTGGGCAATCAGCCCCAGCATTTT. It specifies CASGLLILGNQPQHF.

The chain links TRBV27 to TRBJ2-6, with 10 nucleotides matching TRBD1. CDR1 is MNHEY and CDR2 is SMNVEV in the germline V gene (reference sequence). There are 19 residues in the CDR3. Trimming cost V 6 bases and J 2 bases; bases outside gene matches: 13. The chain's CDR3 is CASSKFNRQGATGANVLTF. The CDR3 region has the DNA TGTGCCAGCAGCAAATTTAACCGACAGGGGGCGACTGGGGCCAACGTCCTGACTTTC.

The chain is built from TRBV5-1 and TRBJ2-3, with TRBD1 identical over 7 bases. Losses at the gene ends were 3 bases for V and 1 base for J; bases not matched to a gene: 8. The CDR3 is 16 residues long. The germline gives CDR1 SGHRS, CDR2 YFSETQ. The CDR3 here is CASSSTGDTGTDTQYF. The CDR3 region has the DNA TGCGCCAGCAGCTCAACAGGGGACACCGGCACAGATACGCAGTATTTT.

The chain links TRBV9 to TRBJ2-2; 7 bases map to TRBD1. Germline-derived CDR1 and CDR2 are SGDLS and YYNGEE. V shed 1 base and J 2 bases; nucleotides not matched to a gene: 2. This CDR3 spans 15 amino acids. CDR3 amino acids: CASSVRGRNTGELFF. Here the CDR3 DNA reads TGTGCCAGCAGCGTAAGGGGGCGCAACACCGGGGAGCTGTTTTTT.

The CDR3 sequence: CASSPYGQDYEQYF. CDR3 sequence (DNA): TGCGCCAGCAGCCCCTACGGACAAGACTACGAGCAGTACTTC. The chain links TRBV10-2 to TRBJ2-7, with D possibly TRBD1 on 5 matching bases. Trimming shortened V by 6 bases and J by 3 bases, and 15 bases separated the two germline ends. This CDR3 contains 14 residues. From germline, CDR1 is WSHSY and CDR2 SAAADI.

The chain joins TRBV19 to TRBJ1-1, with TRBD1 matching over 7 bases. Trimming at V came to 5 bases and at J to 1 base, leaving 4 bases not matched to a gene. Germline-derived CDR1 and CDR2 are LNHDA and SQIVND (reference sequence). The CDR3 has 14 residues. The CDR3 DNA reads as TGTGCCAGTAGTGGGAACAGGGGGAACACTGAAGCTTTCTTT. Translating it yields CASSGNRGNTEAFF.

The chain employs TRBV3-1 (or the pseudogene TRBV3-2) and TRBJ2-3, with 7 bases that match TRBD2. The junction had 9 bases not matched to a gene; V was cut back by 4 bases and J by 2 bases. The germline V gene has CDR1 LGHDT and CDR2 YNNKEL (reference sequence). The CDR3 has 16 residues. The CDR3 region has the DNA TGTGCCAGCAGCCCAGGGAGGGCCAGGGTCACAGATACGCAGTATTTT. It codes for CASSPGRARVTDTQYF.

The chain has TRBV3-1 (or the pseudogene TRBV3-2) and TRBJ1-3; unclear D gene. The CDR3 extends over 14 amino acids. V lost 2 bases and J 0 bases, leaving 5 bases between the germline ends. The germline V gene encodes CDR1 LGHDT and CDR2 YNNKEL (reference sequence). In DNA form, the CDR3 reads TGTGCCAGCAGCCAATCCCACTCTGGAAACACCATATATTTT. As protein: CASSQSHSGNTIYF.

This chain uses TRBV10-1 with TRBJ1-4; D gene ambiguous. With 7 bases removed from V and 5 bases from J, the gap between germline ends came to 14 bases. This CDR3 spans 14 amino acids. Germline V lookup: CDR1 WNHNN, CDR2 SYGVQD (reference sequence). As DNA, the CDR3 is TGCGCCAGCACCACGGCGTTATCAAATGAAAAACTGTTTTTT. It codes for CASTTALSNEKLFF.

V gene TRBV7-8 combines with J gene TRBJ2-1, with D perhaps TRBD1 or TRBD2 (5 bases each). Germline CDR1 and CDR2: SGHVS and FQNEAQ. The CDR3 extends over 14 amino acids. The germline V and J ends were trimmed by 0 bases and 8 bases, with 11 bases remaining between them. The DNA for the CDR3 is TGTGCCAGCAGCTTAGCGTACGGGGCCCATGAGCAGTTCTTC. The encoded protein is CASSLAYGAHEQFF.

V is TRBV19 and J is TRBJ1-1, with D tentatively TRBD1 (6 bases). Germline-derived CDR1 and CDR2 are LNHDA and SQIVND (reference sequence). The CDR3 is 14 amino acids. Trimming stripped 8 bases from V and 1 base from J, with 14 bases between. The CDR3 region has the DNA TGTGCCAGTGGGGCAGGGGTTGGGAACACTGAAGCTTTCTTT. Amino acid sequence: CASGAGVGNTEAFF.

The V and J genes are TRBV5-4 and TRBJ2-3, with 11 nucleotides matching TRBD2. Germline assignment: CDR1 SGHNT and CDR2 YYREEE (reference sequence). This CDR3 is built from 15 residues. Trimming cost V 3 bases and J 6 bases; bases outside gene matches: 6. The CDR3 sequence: CASSYLAGGTDTQYF. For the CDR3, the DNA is TGTGCCAGCAGCTATCTAGCGGGGGGAACGGATACGCAGTATTTT. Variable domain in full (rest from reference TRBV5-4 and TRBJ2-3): ETGVTQSPTHLIKTRGQQVTLRCSSQSGHNTVSWYQQALGQGPQFIFQYYREEENGRGNFPPRFSGLQFPNYSSELNVNALELDDSALYLCASSYLAGGTDTQYFGPGTRLTVL.

The CDR3 protein is CASRSDLNTEAFF. CDR3 nucleotide sequence: TGTGCCAGCAGGTCGGACTTGAACACTGAAGCTTTCTTT. This rearrangement joins TRBV5-5 to TRBJ1-1, with D unclear. V shed 5 bases and J shed 0 bases, with 8 bases lying between them. CDR1 and CDR2 from the germline V gene are SGHKS and YYEKEE (reference sequence). The CDR3 extends over 13 amino acids.

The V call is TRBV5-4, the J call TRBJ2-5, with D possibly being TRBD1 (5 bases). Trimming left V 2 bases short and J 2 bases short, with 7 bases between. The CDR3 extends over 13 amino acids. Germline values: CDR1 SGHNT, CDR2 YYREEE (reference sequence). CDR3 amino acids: CASSLDRQETQYF. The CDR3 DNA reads TGTGCCAGCAGCTTAGACAGACAAGAGACCCAGTACTTC.

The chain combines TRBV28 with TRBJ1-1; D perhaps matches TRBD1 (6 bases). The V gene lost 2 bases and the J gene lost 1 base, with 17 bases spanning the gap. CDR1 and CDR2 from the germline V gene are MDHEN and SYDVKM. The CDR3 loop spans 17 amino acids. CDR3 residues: CASSLVAFRGENTEAFF. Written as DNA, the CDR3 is TGTGCCAGCAGTTTAGTTGCTTTCAGGGGAGAGAACACTGAAGCTTTCTTT.

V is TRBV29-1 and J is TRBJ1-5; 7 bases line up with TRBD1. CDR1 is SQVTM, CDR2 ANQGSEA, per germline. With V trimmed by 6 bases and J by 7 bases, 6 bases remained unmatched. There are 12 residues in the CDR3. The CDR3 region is CSVLTGAQPQHF. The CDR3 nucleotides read TGCAGCGTCTTAACAGGGGCACAGCCCCAGCATTTT.

CDR3 amino acids: CAWSVKGGTGELFF. In nucleotides, the CDR3 is TGTGCCTGGAGTGTAAAAGGAGGCACCGGGGAGCTGTTTTTT. The chain links TRBV30 to TRBJ2-2; D perhaps matches TRBD2 (5 bases). This CDR3 spans 14 amino acids. Germline V gene lookup returns CDR1 GTSNPN and CDR2 SVGIG (reference sequence). V was pared by 0 bases and J by 4 bases, with 9 bases between.

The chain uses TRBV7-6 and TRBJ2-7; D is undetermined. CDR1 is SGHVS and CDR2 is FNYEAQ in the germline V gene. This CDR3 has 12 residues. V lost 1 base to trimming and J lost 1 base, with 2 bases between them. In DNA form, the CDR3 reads TGTGCCAGCAGCTTAGGTTCCTACGAGCAGTACTTC. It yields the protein CASSLGSYEQYF.

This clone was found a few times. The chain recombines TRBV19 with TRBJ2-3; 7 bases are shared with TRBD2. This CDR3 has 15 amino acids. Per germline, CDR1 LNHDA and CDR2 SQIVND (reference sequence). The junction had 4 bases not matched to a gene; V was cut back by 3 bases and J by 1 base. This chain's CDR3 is CASSIGEGGTDTQYF. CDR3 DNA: TGTGCCAGTAGTATCGGGGAGGGCGGCACAGATACGCAGTATTTT.

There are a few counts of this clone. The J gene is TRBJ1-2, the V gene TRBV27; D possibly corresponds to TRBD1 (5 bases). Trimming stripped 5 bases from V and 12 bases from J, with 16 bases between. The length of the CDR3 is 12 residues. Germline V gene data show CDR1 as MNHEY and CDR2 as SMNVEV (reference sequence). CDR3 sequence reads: CASSKRGGVHTF. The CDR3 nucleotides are TGTGCCAGCAGTAAGCGCGGGGGGGTCCACACCTTC.

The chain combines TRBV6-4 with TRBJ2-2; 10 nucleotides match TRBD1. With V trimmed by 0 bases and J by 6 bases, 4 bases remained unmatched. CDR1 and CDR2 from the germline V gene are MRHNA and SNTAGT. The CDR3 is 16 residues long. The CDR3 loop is CASSDSTGGLSGELFF. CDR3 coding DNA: TGTGCCAGCAGTGACTCGACAGGGGGCTTGTCCGGGGAGCTGTTTTTT.

The CDR3 protein is CASSHSLNSNQPQHF. The DNA of the CDR3 is TGTGCCAGCAGTCATAGCTTGAATAGCAATCAGCCCCAGCATTTT. The rearrangement links TRBV25-1 to TRBJ1-5; D uncertain. This CDR3 has 15 residues. Looked up from germline, CDR1 is MGHDK and CDR2 is SYGVNS. Between the trimmed V and J ends, which lost 5 bases and 0 bases, there was a span of 11 bases.

Here the CDR3 reads CASSEAGGYNEQFF. CDR3 coding DNA: TGTGCCAGCAGTGAAGCGGGGGGGTACAATGAGCAGTTCTTC. This rearrangement joins TRBV6-1 to TRBJ2-1, with 7 bases lining up with TRBD2. Trimming at V came to 0 bases and at J to 4 bases, leaving 0 bases not matched to a gene. Germline CDR1 is MNHNS and CDR2 is SASEGT. The CDR3 has 14 residues.